Detailed here is one T cell receptor beta chain. The data derive from a study of blood T cell repertoires in COVID-19. Overall study context: COVID-19 samples, acute and convalescent, were from the United States, Italy and Spain. The analysed material was cDNA or gDNA that came from T cells, B-cell-depleted T cells, or PBMCs.

Repertoires were generated with immunoSEQ multiplex PCR, while TCRdb's copy carries only in-frame clones and drops some. The repertoire holds 50,000 to 60,000 clones, with approximately 91% as singletons. Germline lookup yields CDR1 SGHRS and CDR2 YFSETQ. The CDR3 runs 14 residues. J gave up 4 bases and V 3 bases, and 4 bases lay outside the gene matches. This TCR came from a man in his 60s with active COVID-19. Sequences were obtained from peripheral blood. This chain links TRBV5-1 with TRBJ1-3, with 7 bases lining up with TRBD1. The CDR3 DNA reads as TGCGCCAGCAGCTCGGGACAGACAGGAAACACCATATATTTT. Translating it yields CASSSGQTGNTIYF.